Below, 23 T cell receptor beta chains from the same sample are listed, as sequenced in a study of human T cells and chemical hapten exposure. One entry per CDR3 protein, called by TCRdb with MiXCR from the RACE reads. The profile shows 84,000 or so distinct CDR3 sequences, roughly 8.5% of them singletons. The time point here: pre-sensitization, week 0. Treatment here: therapeutic diphenylcyclopropenone sensitization with weekly scalp DPC. The specimen was whole blood, collected in connection with sensitization to the hapten diphenylcyclopropenone (DPC). These receptor sequences come from a man aged 40-49 years with alopecia areata. Some clones in this sample may be carry-over from other donors' samples.

This clonotype was observed many times. The V gene is TRBV3-1, the J gene TRBJ2-3; perhaps TRBD2 as D (6 bases). CDR3 length equals 15 residues. The V gene lost 4 bases and the J gene lost 0 bases, with 11 bases spanning the gap. In germline, CDR1 is LGHDT, CDR2 YNNKEL (reference sequence). The DNA of the CDR3 is TGTGCCAGCAGCCCTAGCGTTGCTAGCACAGATACGCAGTATTTT. This gives the protein CASSPSVASTDTQYF.

In its sample, this clonotype was seen a few times. The V and J genes are TRBV11-2 and TRBJ2-5; TRBD2 agrees at 8 bases. Germline values: CDR1 SGHAT, CDR2 FQNNGV. V was pared by 1 base and J by 1 base, with 2 bases of the junction left unmatched. This CDR3 contains 15 residues. CDR3 residues: CASSLVLAAQETQYF. In DNA form, the CDR3 reads TGTGCCAGCAGCTTAGTACTAGCGGCCCAAGAGACCCAGTACTTC.

This chain joins TRBV5-1 and TRBJ2-3; D perhaps matches TRBD2 (5 bases). The V and J ends lost 1 base and 3 bases respectively, with 12 bases between them. This CDR3 has 15 amino acids. Germline loops: CDR1 SGHRS, CDR2 YFSETQ. CDR3 nucleotides: TGCGCCAGCAGCTTGTCCGCAGCGGAGACAGATACGCAGTATTTT. As protein: CASSLSAAETDTQYF.

The gene calls are TRBV4-3 and TRBJ2-7, with D uncertain. The CDR3 spans 13 residues. In germline, CDR1 is LGHNA, CDR2 YSLEER. V gave up 0 bases and J gave up 2 bases, with 5 bases separating them. The CDR3 DNA reads TGCGCCAGCAGCCAAGATTGGGCCTACGAGCAGTACTTC. Translated, it gives CASSQDWAYEQYF.

This clonotype was counted between two and nine times. This chain connects TRBV27 to TRBJ1-2; D might be TRBD1 (6 bases). The CDR3 runs 14 residues. CDR1 MNHEY and CDR2 SMNVEV come from the germline V gene (reference sequence). V lost 6 bases, J lost 6 bases, and 17 bases lay in between. The CDR3 sequence: CASRLNGGADGYTF. CDR3 coding DNA: TGTGCCAGCAGACTGAATGGGGGGGCTGATGGCTACACCTTC.

In its sample, this clonotype was seen many times. The V gene is TRBV2, the J gene TRBJ1-2; D is unresolved. CDR1 is SNHLY, CDR2 FYNNEI, per germline. Trimming stripped 1 base from V and 5 bases from J, with 5 bases between. The CDR3 runs 12 residues. The CDR3 sequence: CASSEVEYGYTF. CDR3 nucleotides: TGTGCCAGCAGTGAAGTTGAATATGGCTACACCTTC.

This clonotype appeared many times. V usage is TRBV5-1 and J usage is TRBJ2-5; D is perhaps TRBD2 (5 bases). This CDR3 has 13 residues. The ends were cut back, 2 bases at V and 1 base at J, with 6 bases in the middle. Germline loops: CDR1 SGHRS, CDR2 YFSETQ. CDR3 bases: TGCGCCAGCAGCTTTGCGGGCCAAGAGACCCAGTACTTC. Its translation is CASSFAGQETQYF.

The table lists this clonotype with many counts. CDR3 region: CSVVRSGSGDTQYF. CDR3 nucleotide sequence: TGCAGCGTCGTTAGGTCCGGTTCTGGAGATACGCAGTATTTT. The rearrangement joins TRBV29-1 to TRBJ2-3; D remains ambiguous. V gave up 6 bases and J gave up 5 bases, with 18 bases separating them. The V gene's germline CDR1 is SQVTM and CDR2 ANQGSEA. The CDR3 length is 14 residues.

V and J are TRBV28 and TRBJ1-3; possibly TRBD1 for D (6 bases). There are 15 residues in the CDR3. V was trimmed by 3 bases and J by 3 bases, leaving 12 bases between them. Germline CDR1 reads MDHEN; CDR2 reads SYDVKM. The CDR3 is CASSFSDSGGNTIYF. As DNA, the CDR3 is TGTGCCAGCAGTTTCTCGGACAGTGGTGGAAACACCATATATTTT.

This clonotype has more than one count but fewer than ten. This chain joins TRBV7-2 and TRBJ2-3; no firm D call. This CDR3 has 12 residues. Deletions cut 8 bases from V and 0 bases from J, with 6 bases between. CDR1 SGHTA and CDR2 FQGNSA come from the germline V gene. Written as DNA, the CDR3 is TGTGCCAGCGCCGCAAGCACAGATACGCAGTATTTT. This codes for CASAASTDTQYF.

V is TRBV7-4 and J is TRBJ2-5; the D gene is possibly TRBD2 (6 bases). V lost 5 bases and J lost 0, with 10 bases in between. Germline-derived CDR1 and CDR2 are SGHVT and SQSDAQ. CDR3 length equals 14 residues. CDR3 residues: CASSRERYQETQYF. The CDR3 nucleotides are TGTGCCAGCAGCCGGGAGAGGTACCAAGAGACCCAGTACTTC.

In this sample, this clonotype turned up a few times. The chain recombines TRBV7-8 with TRBJ2-3; TRBD2 agrees at 10 bases. There are 17 residues in the CDR3. Germline trimming cut 5 bases from V and 3 bases from J; bases unmatched to any gene: 11. The germline V gene has CDR1 SGHVS and CDR2 FQNEAQ. The CDR3 protein is CASSPLLAGVLTDTQYF. CDR3 coding DNA: TGTGCCAGCAGCCCCCTCCTAGCGGGAGTTTTGACAGATACGCAGTATTTT.

The genes are TRBV7-2 and TRBJ2-5; 7 nucleotides line up with TRBD2. Trimming cost V 10 bases and J 5 bases; bases outside gene matches: 19. The CDR3 consists of 16 residues. Germline V gene sequence: CDR1 SGHTA, CDR2 FQGNSA. The CDR3 region is CATYRNEGQGGETQYF. The CDR3 DNA sequence: TGTGCCACGTATAGGAATGAAGGGCAGGGAGGGGAGACCCAGTACTTC.

This clonotype was observed a few times. V and J are TRBV7-2 and TRBJ1-2; possible D gene TRBD1, 5 bases. Germline-derived CDR1 and CDR2 are SGHTA and FQGNSA. CDR3 size: 13 residues. The V and J ends lost 2 bases and 7 bases respectively, with 11 bases between them. Here the CDR3 reads CASSLTGPAGYTF. The CDR3 nucleotides are TGTGCCAGCAGCTTAACAGGCCCCGCTGGCTACACCTTC.

This clonotype was seen a few times. The rearrangement links TRBV6-2 or TRBV6-3 to TRBJ2-5, with D perhaps matching TRBD2 (5 bases). V lost 2 bases to trimming and J lost 0 bases, with 10 bases between them. Germline CDR1 and CDR2: MNHEY and SVGEGT. The CDR3 has 15 residues. CDR3 loop: CASSYLGLNQETQYF. CDR3 DNA: TGTGCCAGCAGTTACCTCGGACTCAACCAAGAGACCCAGTACTTC.

This clonotype has more than one count but fewer than ten. The rearrangement joins TRBV25-1 to TRBJ2-1; weak D call: TRBD2 (5 bases). This CDR3 is built from 12 residues. Germline V CDR1 and CDR2: MGHDK, SYGVNS. V shed 3 bases and J shed 7 bases, with 7 bases lying between them. The CDR3 sequence is CASSDTGNEQFF. The CDR3 nucleotides are TGTGCCAGCAGTGACACGGGGAATGAGCAGTTCTTC.

This clonotype has at least ten counts. The CDR3 region has the DNA TGTGCCAGCAGCCCAGACAGTCCTGGCTACACCTTC. It encodes CASSPDSPGYTF. This chain uses TRBV7-9 with TRBJ1-2, with D perhaps matching TRBD1 (5 bases). The CDR3 runs 12 residues. Germline CDR1 reads SEHNR; CDR2 reads FQNEAQ (reference sequence). V was clipped by 5 bases and J by 7 bases, with 11 bases between them.

A word on this clonotype: This may come from a read error, since a much larger clone is one base off. The V and J genes are TRBV11-3 and TRBJ2-5; D might be TRBD1 (5 bases). Per the germline V gene, CDR1 is SGHNT and CDR2 is YENEEA. The CDR3 runs to 14 residues. Written as DNA, the CDR3 is TGTGACAGCAGCACGCTTGGGGCTGGGGAGACCCAGTACTTC. Its translation is CDSSTLGAGETQYF. Using reference TRBV11-3 and TRBJ2-5 for the parts outside the CDR3, the full variable domain is EAGVVQSPRYKIIEKKQPVAFWCNPISGHNTLYWYLQNLGQGPELLIRYENEEAVDDSQLPKDRFSAERLKGVDSTLKIQPAELGDSAVYLCDSSTLGAGETQYFGPGTRLLVL.

This chain connects TRBV19 to TRBJ2-7, with D perhaps matching TRBD2 (6 bases). CDR1 is LNHDA and CDR2 is SQIVND in the germline V gene (reference sequence). V lost 3 bases and J 0 bases, leaving 18 bases between the germline ends. The CDR3 is 17 residues long. CDR3 nucleotides: TGTGCCAGTAGTATTAGCGGTTTCGGGGCAAGCTCCTACGAGCAGTACTTC. Its translation: CASSISGFGASSYEQYF. The full variable domain, rest sourced from reference TRBV19 and TRBJ2-7, is DGGITQSPKYLFRKEGQNVTLSCEQNLNHDAMYWYRQDPGQGLRLIYYSQIVNDFQKGDIAEGYSVSREKKESFPLTVTSAQKNPTAFYLCASSISGFGASSYEQYFGPGTRLTVT.

This clonotype came up a few times. The chain links TRBV11-2 to TRBJ2-1; 13 nucleotides match TRBD2. The CDR3 covers 15 residues. V trimming: 5 bases; J trimming: 8 bases; junction bases outside the gene matches: 6. Per the germline V gene, CDR1 is SGHAT and CDR2 is FQNNGV. CDR3 residues: CASSTGTSGTDEQFF. CDR3 DNA sequence: TGTGCCAGCAGCACTGGGACTAGCGGGACGGATGAGCAGTTCTTC.

The V call is TRBV20-1, the J call TRBJ2-7; D is uncertain. Trimming cost V 2 bases and J 7 bases, with 21 bases left between them. This CDR3 is 15 amino acids long. Germline CDR1 is DFQATT and CDR2 is SNEGSKA (reference sequence). This CDR3 is CSARRVPCPYEEQYV. The CDR3 DNA is TGCAGTGCTAGACGGGTCCCCTGCCCCTATGAAGAGCAGTACGTC.

This clonotype was detected a few times. The chain recombines TRBV28 with TRBJ2-5; D is possibly TRBD2 (6 bases). With 6 bases removed from V and 5 bases from J, the gap between germline ends came to 19 bases. CDR3 length: 15 residues. CDR1 and CDR2 from the germline V gene are MDHEN and SYDVKM. CDR3 in DNA: TGTGCCAGCAGAAATCTGGGGACTGAATGGGAGACCCAGTACTTC. This codes for CASRNLGTEWETQYF.

This clonotype was seen more than once but under ten times. The gene calls are TRBV12-3 or TRBV12-4 and TRBJ1-5, with a tentative D call TRBD1 (5 bases). The V gene lost 4 bases and the J gene lost 5 bases, with 9 bases spanning the gap. The CDR3 runs to 13 residues. The CDR3 is CASSSDSDQPQHF. The CDR3 DNA reads TGTGCCAGCAGTTCCGACAGTGATCAGCCCCAGCATTTT.